The present TCR beta chain was sequenced within a study of blood T cell repertoires in COVID-19. Across the study: The study drew acute and convalescent COVID-19 samples from the United States, Italy and Spain.

CDR1 is MNHEY, CDR2 SVGAGI, per germline. There are 15 residues in the CDR3. V gave up 6 bases and J gave up 3 bases, with 15 bases separating them. The method was immunoSEQ multiplex PCR; TCRdb's version includes in-frame clones alone and lacks a portion of them. There are 200,000 to 250,000 clones in the sample; just under 85% occur only once, and roughly 9.8% lies in the top ten. V and J are TRBV6-5 and TRBJ1-5, with D perhaps matching TRBD1 (5 bases). The receptor comes from a man older than 75 with acute or convalescent COVID-19. Material: peripheral blood. CDR3 sequence (DNA): TGTGCCAGCAGCCCCGACAGAAGAATCAATCAGCCCCAGCATTTT. Translating it yields CASSPDRRINQPQHF.